The 30 T cell receptor beta chains listed next were all sequenced from one sample in a study of CD8+ T cells in alopecia areata. Extracted RNA was reverse transcribed into cDNA, the sequencing template. This table comes from immunoSEQ multiplex PCR, and its TCRdb copy is limited to in-frame clones, with some not included. The sample consists of roughly 60,000 clones, roughly 47% of them appearing once. The material sequenced was NKG2D-low CD8+ T cells sorted from blood. All receptors come from a human donor with alopecia areata.

The table lists this clone with a count of one. DNA for the CDR3: TGTGCCAGCAGTTTGGGCGGGAAGCAGTTCTTC. Amino acid sequence: CASSLGGKQFF. The chain uses TRBV27 and TRBJ2-1; a possible D gene is TRBD2 (6 bases). Germline CDR1 MNHEY, CDR2 SMNVEV (reference sequence). This CDR3 spans 11 amino acids. Trimming removed 3 bases at V and 11 bases at J, with 8 bases between.

The gene calls are TRBV4-3 and TRBJ2-2; D call uncertain. Trimming cost V 5 bases and J 0 bases, with 13 bases left between them. The CDR3 is 16 residues long. Germline CDR1 is LGHNA and CDR2 is YSLEER. CDR3 coding DNA: TGCGCCAGCAGCTCTACCAGAGGCTCGAACACCGGGGAGCTGTTTTTT. Encoded protein: CASSSTRGSNTGELFF.

The CDR3 protein is CASSPLSDRDNEQFF. As DNA, the CDR3 is TGTGCCAGCAGCCCCTTGTCGGACAGGGACAATGAGCAGTTCTTC. V and J are TRBV27 and TRBJ2-1; 8 bases map to TRBD1. Unmatched junction bases numbered 9, after V lost 6 bases and J lost 5 bases. Per germline, CDR1 MNHEY and CDR2 SMNVEV (reference sequence). There are 15 residues in the CDR3.

The chain has TRBV9 and TRBJ2-1; 8 nucleotides align to TRBD2. Germline-derived CDR1 and CDR2 are SGDLS and YYNGEE. The junction had 10 bases not matched to a gene; V was cut back by 4 bases and J by 7 bases. CDR3 length: 15 amino acids. CDR3 sequence: CASSLSLSGTNEQFF. The CDR3 bases are TGTGCCAGCAGCCTTTCCCTTAGCGGGACTAATGAGCAGTTCTTC.

The table lists this clone with a few counts. This chain connects TRBV29-1 to TRBJ1-1; no firm D call. CDR3 length: 13 residues. With 4 bases removed from V and 6 bases from J, the gap between germline ends came to 15 bases. CDR1 and CDR2 (germline): SQVTM, ANQGSEA. CDR3 sequence reads: CSVVGGGRPEAFF. In DNA, the CDR3 is TGCAGCGTTGTGGGAGGAGGCCGTCCTGAAGCTTTCTTT.

The J gene is TRBJ2-1, the V gene TRBV4-3, with 12 positions matching TRBD2. Germline V CDR1 and CDR2: LGHNA, YSLEER. V shed 4 bases, J shed 4 bases, and the junction held 8 bases outside the gene matches. The CDR3 runs 17 residues. The CDR3 is CASSRGSGLAGYNEQFF. The CDR3 coding sequence is TGCGCCAGCAGCCGAGGTTCCGGACTAGCGGGGTACAATGAGCAGTTCTTC.

The chain is built from TRBV28 and TRBJ2-7, with D possibly being TRBD1 or TRBD2 (5 bases each). CDR1 MDHEN and CDR2 SYDVKM come from the germline V gene. V lost 4 bases, J lost 6 bases, and 13 bases lay in between. The CDR3 is 13 residues long. Written as DNA, the CDR3 is TGTGCCAGCAGTTACAACCGGGGACCCGAGCAGTACTTC. The encoded protein is CASSYNRGPEQYF. Together with reference TRBV28 and TRBJ2-7, the CDR3 gives the full variable domain: DVKVTQSSRYLVKRTGEKVFLECVQDMDHENMFWYRQDPGLGLRLIYFSYDVKMKEKGDIPEGYSVSREKKERFSLILESASTNQTSMYLCASSYNRGPEQYFGPGTRLTVT.

This clone was seen only a few times. The CDR3 here is CASSLTGVPSNEKLFF. CDR3 nucleotide sequence: TGTGCCAGCAGTTTGACAGGGGTCCCCTCGAATGAAAAACTGTTTTTT. The rearrangement uses TRBV7-2 and TRBJ1-4; 8 bases agree with TRBD1. Germline lookup yields CDR1 SGHTA and CDR2 FQGNSA. This CDR3 region has 16 residues. Trimming removed 6 bases from V and 5 bases from J; junction bases left unmatched: 11. Based on the CDR3 plus reference TRBV7-2 and TRBJ1-4, the full variable domain is GAGVSQSPSNKVTEKGKDVELRCDPISGHTALYWYRQSLGQGLEFLIYFQGNSAPDKSGLPSDRFSAERTGGSVSTLTIQRTQQEDSAVYLCASSLTGVPSNEKLFFGSGTQLSVL.

A few counts support this clone. This chain connects TRBV7-9 to TRBJ2-3; D may be TRBD1 or TRBD2 (5 bases each). V gave up 5 bases and J gave up 0 bases, with 12 bases separating them. Germline CDR1 SEHNR, CDR2 FQNEAQ (reference sequence). CDR3 length: 15 residues. DNA for the CDR3: TGTGCCAGCAGCCCACGGGACGCTAGCACAGATACGCAGTATTTT. Translated: CASSPRDASTDTQYF.

A few counts support this clone. The V call is TRBV29-1, the J call TRBJ2-5; D not certain. The V end was cut by 7 bases, the J end by 1 base, with 10 bases between. The CDR3 spans 12 residues. Germline CDR1 reads SQVTM; CDR2 reads ANQGSEA. CDR3 sequence (DNA): TGCAGCGCCTGGATCTCCCAAGAGACCCAGTACTTC. This sequence encodes CSAWISQETQYF.

This clone has only one observation. Germline is not matched at one junction end, which may reflect a read error. The chain carries TRBV5-6 and TRBJ2-7, with D perhaps matching TRBD2 (6 bases). The CDR3 has 11 residues. CDR1 and CDR2 (germline): SGHDT, YYEEEE. Here the CDR3 DNA reads TGTGCCAGCAGCGGCTCCGGGACTCTTGACTTC. This sequence encodes CASSGSGTLDF.

This sequence joins TRBV5-1 and TRBJ2-7, with 7 nucleotides matching TRBD2. The CDR3 is made up of 15 amino acids. The V segment lost 5 bases and the J segment 0 bases; nucleotides outside the gene matches: 8. Germline V CDR1 and CDR2: SGHRS, YFSETQ. The CDR3 region is CASRVLAVSSYEQYF. The CDR3 bases are TGCGCCAGCAGGGTTCTAGCGGTGAGCTCCTACGAGCAGTACTTC.

This clone has only one observation. This chain links TRBV29-1 with TRBJ2-1, with D perhaps being TRBD1 or TRBD2 (5 bases each). The CDR3 runs 15 residues. CDR1 and CDR2 (germline): SQVTM, ANQGSEA. The V gene lost 7 bases and the J gene lost 7 bases, with 23 bases spanning the gap. CDR3 amino acids: CSASRDGQRRNEQFF. CDR3 bases: TGCAGCGCATCACGGGACGGGCAACGGAGGAATGAGCAGTTCTTC.

This chain connects TRBV28 to TRBJ1-5, with D hard to call. Germline V gene data show CDR1 as MDHEN and CDR2 as SYDVKM. The V end was cut by 7 bases, the J end by 5 bases, with 15 bases between. This CDR3 is 14 amino acids long. For the CDR3, the DNA is TGTGCCAGCACGAATGTCGGCAATCATCAGCCCCAGCATTTT. Translating gives CASTNVGNHQPQHF.

The chain joins TRBV7-9 to TRBJ2-1; 8 bases are shared with TRBD2. The CDR3 has 16 amino acids. Per the germline V gene, CDR1 is SEHNR and CDR2 is FQNEAQ (reference sequence). The ends lost 3 bases at V and 3 bases at J; junction bases unmatched: 7. This chain's CDR3 is CASSLGAGANYNEQFF. Here the CDR3 DNA reads TGTGCCAGCAGCTTGGGAGCGGGGGCCAACTACAATGAGCAGTTCTTC.

This clone was seen a few times. The chain links TRBV28 to TRBJ2-1; no definite D call. V was trimmed by 5 bases and J by 5 bases, leaving 10 bases between them. CDR1 MDHEN and CDR2 SYDVKM come from the germline V gene. The CDR3 has 13 amino acids. The CDR3 DNA reads as TGTGCCAGCAGTCGCAGGTTCGACAATGAGCAGTTCTTC. Translation gives CASSRRFDNEQFF.

V and J are TRBV4-1 and TRBJ2-5; 7 positions match TRBD2. Matching the DNA end better, TRBJ2-7 makes the J call doubtful. This CDR3 contains 15 residues. The germline V gene encodes CDR1 MGHRA and CDR2 YSYEKL. This chain's CDR3 is CASSLGDYEANEQYF. DNA for the CDR3: TGCGCCAGCAGCCTCGGGGACTATGAAGCCAACGAGCAGTACTTC.

A few counts support this clone. V is TRBV7-9 and J is TRBJ2-7; 7 positions match TRBD1. Germline V gene lookup returns CDR1 SEHNR and CDR2 FQNEAQ (reference sequence). This CDR3 comprises 15 residues. The V segment lost 5 bases and the J segment 2 bases; nucleotides outside the gene matches: 9. Written as DNA, the CDR3 is TGTGCCAGCAGCACCCGACAGGGCGTAACCTACGAGCAGTACTTC. This codes for CASSTRQGVTYEQYF.

As regards this clone: One end of the junction fails to match germline, which may point to a read error. The rearrangement uses TRBV9 and TRBJ2-5; a possible D gene is TRBD2 (6 bases). The CDR3 consists of 11 residues. Germline CDR1 and CDR2: SGDLS and YYNGEE. The CDR3 region is CASSGGGAYNF. The CDR3 DNA reads TGTGCCAGCAGCGGCGGCGGGGCCTATAACTTC.

A note on this clone: The sample carries other DNA sequences with the same CDR3. V is TRBV29-1 and J is TRBJ1-1, with TRBD1 matching over 8 bases. This CDR3 comprises 11 residues. J was trimmed by 5 bases and V by 5 bases; bases with no gene match: 1. The germline V gene has CDR1 SQVTM and CDR2 ANQGSEA. The CDR3 nucleotides are TGCAGCGTTACAGGGGGAACTGAAGCTTTCTTT. It yields the protein CSVTGGTEAFF.

The rearrangement uses TRBV29-1 and TRBJ2-1, with D possibly matching TRBD2 (6 bases). Germline CDR1 is SQVTM and CDR2 is ANQGSEA. Trimming took off 6 bases at V and 0 bases at J, with 15 bases between the two ends. The CDR3 consists of 15 residues. The CDR3 nucleotides are TGCAGCGTCCGGGAGTTGACTAGCTCCTACAATGAGCAGTTCTTC. Amino acid sequence: CSVRELTSSYNEQFF.

The CDR3 nucleotides are TGCGCCAGCAGCCAGGGGGCTAGCGGGAGCTACAATGAGCAGTTCTTC. Amino acid sequence: CASSQGASGSYNEQFF. The chain couples TRBV4-3 to TRBJ2-1, with 10 bases matching TRBD2. This CDR3 is 16 amino acids long. The ends lost 3 bases at V and 3 bases at J; junction bases unmatched: 5. CDR1 and CDR2 from the germline V gene are LGHNA and YSLEER.

V gene TRBV4-1 combines with J gene TRBJ1-1, with TRBD1 identical over 7 bases. Germline CDR1 reads MGHRA; CDR2 reads YSYEKL. Unmatched junction bases numbered 9, after V lost 4 bases and J lost 4 bases. This CDR3 contains 15 residues. DNA for the CDR3: TGCGCCAGCAGCCTTCAAGGGGGCGTTAGCACTGAAGCTTTCTTT. This translates into CASSLQGGVSTEAFF.

The sample holds a few counts of this clone. V and J are TRBV4-2 and TRBJ2-3; D not resolved. The CDR3 extends over 16 amino acids. The germline CDR1 and CDR2 sequences are LGHNA and YNFKEQ. Trimming took off 0 bases at V and 4 bases at J, with 14 bases between the two ends. The DNA for the CDR3 is TGTGCCAGCAGCCAAGAAAGACTCGACACGCCAGATACGCAGTATTTT. Translating it yields CASSQERLDTPDTQYF.

The chain employs TRBV19 and TRBJ1-1, with 7 positions matching TRBD1. V dropped 9 bases and J dropped 4; count of bases not matched to a gene: 5. This CDR3 spans 12 amino acids. CDR1 is LNHDA and CDR2 is SQIVND in the germline V gene (reference sequence). CDR3 amino acids: CASQTGVTEAFF. In DNA, the CDR3 is TGTGCCAGCCAAACAGGGGTCACTGAAGCTTTCTTT.

In this sample, this clone turned up a few times. The chain carries TRBV4-3 and TRBJ2-1, with 8 bases identical to TRBD2. Germline V gives CDR1 LGHNA, CDR2 YSLEER. The CDR3 totals 18 residues. With 0 bases clipped from V and 4 bases from J, the junction kept 11 bases outside the gene matches. The CDR3 DNA sequence: TGCGCCAGCAGCCAAGATGAGCCCCTAAGCGGGAGTTACAATGAGCAGTTCTTC. Amino acid sequence: CASSQDEPLSGSYNEQFF.

The chain combines TRBV4-3 with TRBJ2-1; D call uncertain. Germline V lookup: CDR1 LGHNA, CDR2 YSLEER. The germline V and J ends were trimmed by 0 bases and 5 bases, with 17 bases remaining between them. The CDR3 covers 17 residues. CDR3 nucleotides: TGCGCCAGCAGCCAAGATCCGCCCGCCGGTATCGACAATGAGCAGTTCTTC. It yields the protein CASSQDPPAGIDNEQFF.

This clone showed up just a few times. The J gene is TRBJ2-5, the V gene TRBV27; 9 bases are shared with TRBD2. CDR3 length equals 15 residues. The V gene end was trimmed by 4 bases and the J gene end by 4 bases; junction bases not matched to a gene: 7. From germline, CDR1 is MNHEY and CDR2 SMNVEV (reference sequence). The CDR3 coding sequence is TGTGCCAGCAGTTCCCTCGCTAGCGGGATAGAGACCCAGTACTTC. It codes for CASSSLASGIETQYF.

This chain links TRBV7-8 with TRBJ2-1; D may match TRBD1 or TRBD2 (5 bases each). The CDR3 consists of 15 residues. Germline V gene lookup returns CDR1 SGHVS and CDR2 FQNEAQ. V was cut by 1 base and J by 10 bases, with 17 bases left in between. This chain's CDR3 is CASSLEGTARVEQFF. Written as DNA, the CDR3 is TGTGCCAGCAGCTTAGAGGGGACCGCCAGGGTGGAGCAGTTCTTC.

This clone has more than one count but fewer than ten. V and J are TRBV5-1 and TRBJ2-1; a possible D gene is TRBD2 (6 bases). Trimming cost V 7 bases and J 8 bases, with 16 bases left between them. The germline gives CDR1 SGHRS, CDR2 YFSETQ. This CDR3 contains 13 residues. The CDR3 DNA reads TGCGCCAGCTATGGTGGGCGCGGGGATGAGCAGTTCTTC. Protein sequence: CASYGGRGDEQFF.